This TCR beta chain was sequenced in a study of T cell repertoires in cytomegalovirus infection. Findings of the study overall: It was HLA-C-restricted CMV-specific TCR beta clonotypes that dominated the response ex vivo.

TCRdb re-derived calls from the reads in MiXCR, one entry per CDR3 protein. Of hundreds of thousands of distinct CDR3 sequences detected, about 33% appear once; the ten largest clones hold 13%. In its sample, this clonotype was seen a few times. What it recognizes is unknown. Germline V gene data show CDR1 as SGHAT and CDR2 as FQNNGV. The CDR3 is 14 amino acids. Trimming took 5 bases from V and 5 from J, leaving 15 bases between them. The clonotype comes from a human donor in good health (CMV status not recorded). Some clones in this sample may be carry-over from other donors' samples. This sequence joins TRBV11-2 and TRBJ2-5, with D perhaps TRBD1 (5 bases). The source material was cultured CD8+ T cells from PBMCs, sampled from culture after CMV antigen stimulation. CDR3 nucleotide sequence: TGTGCCAGCAGCGAGTTAAGGGGCACGGAGACCCAGTACTTC. It specifies CASSELRGTETQYF.